Sequencing of this T cell receptor beta chain was carried out in a study of T cell responses to AZD1222 COVID-19 vaccine. The V segment lost 1 base and the J segment 7 bases; nucleotides outside the gene matches: 10. This CDR3 region has 17 residues. Germline V gene sequence: CDR1 MDHEN, CDR2 SYDVKM. Sequenced by immunoSEQ multiplex PCR; TCRdb stores in-frame clones only, minus some. Among more than 110,000 clones listed, 80% to 95% were seen once. The chain employs TRBV28 and TRBJ1-6, with 7 bases matching TRBD1. The source is an adult who received the AZD1222 COVID-19 vaccine. Material: peripheral blood, obtained 28 days after the second AZD1222 dose. DNA of the CDR3: TGTGCCAGCAGTTTATTCCGCCGACAGGGCGGGAATTCACCCCTCCACTTT. Its protein is CASSLFRRQGGNSPLHF.